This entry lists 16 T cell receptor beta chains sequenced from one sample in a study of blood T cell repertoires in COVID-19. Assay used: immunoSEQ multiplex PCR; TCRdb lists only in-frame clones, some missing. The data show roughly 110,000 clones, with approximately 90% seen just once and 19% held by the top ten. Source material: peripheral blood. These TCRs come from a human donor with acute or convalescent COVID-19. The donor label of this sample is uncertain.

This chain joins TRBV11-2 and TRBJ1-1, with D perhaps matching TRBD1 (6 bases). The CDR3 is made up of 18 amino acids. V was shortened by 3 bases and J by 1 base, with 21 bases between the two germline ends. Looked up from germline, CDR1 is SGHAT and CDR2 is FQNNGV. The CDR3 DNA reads TGTGCCAGCAGCTTTCTGTCGAGAGGAGGCAGGGGGAACACTGAAGCTTTCTTT. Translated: CASSFLSRGGRGNTEAFF. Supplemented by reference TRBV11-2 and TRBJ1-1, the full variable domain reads EAGVAQSPRYKIIEKRQSVAFWCNPISGHATLYWYQQILGQGPKLLIQFQNNGVVDDSQLPKDRFSAERLKGVDSTLKIQPAKLEDSAVYLCASSFLSRGGRGNTEAFFGQGTRLTVV.

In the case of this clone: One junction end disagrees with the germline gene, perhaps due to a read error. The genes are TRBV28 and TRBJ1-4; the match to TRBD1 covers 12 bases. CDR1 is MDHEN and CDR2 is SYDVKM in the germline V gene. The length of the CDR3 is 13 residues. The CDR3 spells CASRLSAGTGGFF. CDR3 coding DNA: TGTGCCAGCAGATTATCTGCCGGGACAGGGGGCTTCTTT.

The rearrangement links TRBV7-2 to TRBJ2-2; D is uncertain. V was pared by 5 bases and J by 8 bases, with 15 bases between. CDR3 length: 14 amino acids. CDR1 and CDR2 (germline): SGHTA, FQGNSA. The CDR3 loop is CASSPPNFGGELFF. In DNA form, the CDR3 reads TGTGCCAGCAGCCCCCCCAACTTCGGGGGGGAGCTGTTTTTT.

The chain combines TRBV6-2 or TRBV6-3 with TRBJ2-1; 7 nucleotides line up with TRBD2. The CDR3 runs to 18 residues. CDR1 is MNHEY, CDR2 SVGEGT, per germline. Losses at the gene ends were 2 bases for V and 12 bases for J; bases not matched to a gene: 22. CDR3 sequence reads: CASSYPPIGGRGTMGQFF. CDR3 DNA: TGTGCCAGCAGTTACCCTCCCATTGGCGGGAGAGGTACAATGGGGCAGTTCTTC.

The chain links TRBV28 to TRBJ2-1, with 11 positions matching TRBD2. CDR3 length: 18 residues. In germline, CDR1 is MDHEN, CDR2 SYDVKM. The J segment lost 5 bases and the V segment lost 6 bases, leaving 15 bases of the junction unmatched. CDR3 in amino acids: CASRNLKRGTSGNNEQFF. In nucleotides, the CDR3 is TGTGCCAGCAGAAACTTAAAGCGTGGGACTAGCGGTAACAATGAGCAGTTCTTC.

DNA for the CDR3: TGTGCCAGCAGCGTAGCTGACAGGCCCCATCAGCCCCAGCATTTT. It codes for CASSVADRPHQPQHF. The V and J genes are TRBV9 and TRBJ1-5, with D possibly being TRBD1 (6 bases). The V and J ends lost 0 bases and 5 bases respectively, with 12 bases between them. The CDR3 totals 15 residues. Looked up from germline, CDR1 is SGDLS and CDR2 is YYNGEE. Complete variable domain (other parts from reference TRBV9 and TRBJ1-5): DSGVTQTPKHLITATGQRVTLRCSPRSGDLSVYWYQQSLDQGLQFLIQYYNGEERAKGNILERFSAQQFPDLHSELNLSSLELGDSALYFCASSVADRPHQPQHFGDGTRLSIL.

CDR3 region: CASSVWGGANYGYTF. The CDR3 DNA is TGTGCCAGCAGTGTGTGGGGAGGCGCGAACTATGGCTACACCTTC. The chain recombines TRBV28 with TRBJ1-2; D uncertain. V dropped 5 bases and J dropped 2 bases, with 15 bases sitting between them. This CDR3 comprises 15 residues. Germline V CDR1 and CDR2: MDHEN, SYDVKM.

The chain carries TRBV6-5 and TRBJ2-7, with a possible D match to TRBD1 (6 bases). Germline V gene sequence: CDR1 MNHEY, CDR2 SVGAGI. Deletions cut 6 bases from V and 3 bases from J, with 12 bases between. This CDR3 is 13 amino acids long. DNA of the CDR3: TGTGCCAGCAGCCCCGGACAGCTCTACGAGCAGTACTTC. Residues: CASSPGQLYEQYF.

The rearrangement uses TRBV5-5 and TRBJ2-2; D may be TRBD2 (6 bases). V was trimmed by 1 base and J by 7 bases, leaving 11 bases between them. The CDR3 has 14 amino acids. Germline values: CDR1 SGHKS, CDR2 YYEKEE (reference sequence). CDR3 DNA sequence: TGTGCCAGCAGCTTGAAACTTAGCGGCGGGGAGCTGTTTTTT. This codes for CASSLKLSGGELFF.

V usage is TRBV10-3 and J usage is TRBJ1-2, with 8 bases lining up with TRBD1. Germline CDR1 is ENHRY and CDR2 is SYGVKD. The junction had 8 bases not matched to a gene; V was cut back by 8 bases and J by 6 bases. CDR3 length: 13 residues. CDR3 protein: CAIAPDRVDGYTF. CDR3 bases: TGTGCCATCGCACCGGACAGGGTGGATGGCTACACCTTC.

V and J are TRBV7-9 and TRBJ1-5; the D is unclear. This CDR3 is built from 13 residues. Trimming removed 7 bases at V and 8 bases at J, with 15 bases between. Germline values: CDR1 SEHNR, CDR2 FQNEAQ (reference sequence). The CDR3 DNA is TGTGCCAGCACTCGGGATTCGATGGAGCCCCAGCATTTT. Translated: CASTRDSMEPQHF.

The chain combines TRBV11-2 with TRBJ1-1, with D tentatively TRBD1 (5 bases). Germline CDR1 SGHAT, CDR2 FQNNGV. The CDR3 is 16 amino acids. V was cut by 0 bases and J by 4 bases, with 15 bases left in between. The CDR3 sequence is CASSLDNAGLGTEAFF. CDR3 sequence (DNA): TGTGCCAGCAGCTTAGATAACGCAGGGCTGGGCACTGAAGCTTTCTTT.

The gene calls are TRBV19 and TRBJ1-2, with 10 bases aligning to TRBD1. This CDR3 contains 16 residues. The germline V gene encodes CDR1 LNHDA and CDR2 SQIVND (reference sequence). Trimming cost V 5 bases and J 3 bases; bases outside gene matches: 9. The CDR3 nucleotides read TGTGCCAGTAGTTCGGCCCGGGACAGGGGTGACTATGGCTACACCTTC. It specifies CASSSARDRGDYGYTF. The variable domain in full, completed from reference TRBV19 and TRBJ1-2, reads DGGITQSPKYLFRKEGQNVTLSCEQNLNHDAMYWYRQDPGQGLRLIYYSQIVNDFQKGDIAEGYSVSREKKESFPLTVTSAQKNPTAFYLCASSSARDRGDYGYTFGSGTRLTVV.

CDR3 amino acids: CASSPGGLDYGYTF. CDR3 sequence (DNA): TGTGCCAGCAGCCCCGGCGGGCTGGATTATGGCTACACCTTC. The rearrangement joins TRBV28 to TRBJ1-2; D gene ambiguous. CDR3 length equals 14 residues. Trimming pared 6 bases from V and 5 bases from J, leaving 16 bases between. CDR1 is MDHEN and CDR2 is SYDVKM in the germline V gene.

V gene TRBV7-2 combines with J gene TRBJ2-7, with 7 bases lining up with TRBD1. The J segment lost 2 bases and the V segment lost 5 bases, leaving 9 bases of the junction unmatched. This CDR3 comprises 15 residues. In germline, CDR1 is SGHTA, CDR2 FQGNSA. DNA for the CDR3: TGTGCCAGCAGCCCCGGACAGGTGAGGGCCTACGAGCAGTACTTC. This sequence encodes CASSPGQVRAYEQYF.

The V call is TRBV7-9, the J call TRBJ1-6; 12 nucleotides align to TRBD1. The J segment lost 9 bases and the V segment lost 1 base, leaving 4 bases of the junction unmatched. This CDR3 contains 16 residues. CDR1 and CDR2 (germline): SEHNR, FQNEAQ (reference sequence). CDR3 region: CASSLVGQGAGSPLHF. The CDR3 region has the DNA TGTGCCAGCAGCTTAGTGGGACAGGGGGCCGGTTCACCCCTCCACTTT. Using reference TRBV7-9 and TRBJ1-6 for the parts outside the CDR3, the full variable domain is DTGVSQNPRHKITKRGQNVTFRCDPISEHNRLYWYRQTLGQGPEFLTYFQNEAQLEKSRLLSDRFSAERPKGSFSTLEIQRTEQGDSAMYLCASSLVGQGAGSPLHFGNGTRLTVT.